This T cell receptor beta chain stems from a study of T cells in Graves' hyperthyroidism and ophthalmopathy. This clonotype was counted ten times or more. Its matching antigen is unknown. Study conclusions and caveats: In validation, the model predicted ophthalmopathy. These predictions came a median around 5.9 months before onset.

Ophthalmopathy patients had moderate-to-severe active disease, CAS ≥3, NOSPECS ≥4, and disease duration under 3 months. Exclusion of a patient resulted from uncontrolled infection, other autoimmune disease, pregnancy or lactation. The authors obtained PBMCs from roughly 10 ml of fresh peripheral blood. TCR beta CDR3 region amplification was performed from RNA transcripts. TCR CDR3 regions were first amplified by RT-PCR with HTBI primers. Via MiXCR, TCRdb re-called the multiplex PCR reads, giving one row per CDR3 protein. Of roughly 640,000 distinct CDR3 sequences listed, approximately 15% were seen once; the top ten hold around 3.5%. CDR3 size: 14 residues. The ends were cut back, 0 bases at V and 4 bases at J, with 7 bases in the middle. CDR1 is MNHEY and CDR2 is SVGEGT in the germline V gene.

This clonotype was obtained from a woman in her thirties or forties with Graves' ophthalmopathy. The sequencing sample was made of blood. The chain uses TRBV6-2 or TRBV6-3 and TRBJ1-5; D not certain. DNA for the CDR3: TGTGCCAGCAGTTACTCCGACCTAAATCAGCCCCAGCATTTT. Amino acid sequence: CASSYSDLNQPQHF.